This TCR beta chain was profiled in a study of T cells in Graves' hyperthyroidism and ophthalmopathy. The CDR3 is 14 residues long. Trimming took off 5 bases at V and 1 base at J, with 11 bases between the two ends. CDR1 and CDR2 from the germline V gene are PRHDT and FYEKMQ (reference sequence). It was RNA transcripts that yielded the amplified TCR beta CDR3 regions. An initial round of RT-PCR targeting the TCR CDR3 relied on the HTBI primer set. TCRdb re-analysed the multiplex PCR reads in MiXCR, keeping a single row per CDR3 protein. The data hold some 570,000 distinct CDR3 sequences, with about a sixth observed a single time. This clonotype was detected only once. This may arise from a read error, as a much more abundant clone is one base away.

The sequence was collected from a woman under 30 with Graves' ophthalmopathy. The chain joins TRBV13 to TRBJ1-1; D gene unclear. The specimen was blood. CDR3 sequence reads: CASSVGVGNTEAFF. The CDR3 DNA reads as TGTGCCAGCAGCGTTGGGGTGGGGAACACTGAAGCTTTCTTT.